Listed here are 19 T cell receptor beta chains from one sample, sequenced in a study of T cells in Graves' hyperthyroidism and ophthalmopathy. It was RNA transcripts that yielded the amplified TCR beta CDR3 regions. A first-round RT-PCR of the TCR CDR3 used the HTBI primer set. TCRdb re-analysed the multiplex PCR reads in MiXCR, keeping a single row per CDR3 protein. The sample contains roughly 420,000 distinct CDR3 sequences, approximately 15% of which appear only once. The sample taken for sequencing was blood. These receptors came from a woman between 18 and 29 years old with Graves' hyperthyroidism.

This chain connects TRBV20-1 to TRBJ2-7, with 15 positions matching TRBD2. Germline V gene sequence: CDR1 DFQATT, CDR2 SNEGSKA (reference sequence). The CDR3 runs 17 residues. V shed 3 bases, J shed 0 bases, and the junction held 6 bases outside the gene matches. The CDR3 is CSASSGLAGGSSYEQYF. The CDR3, as DNA: TGCAGTGCTAGTTCCGGACTAGCGGGAGGGAGCTCCTACGAGCAGTACTTC.

This clonotype has ten or more counts. The chain carries TRBV28 and TRBJ2-7; possible D gene TRBD2, 5 bases. Trimming shortened V by 5 bases and J by 3 bases, and 11 bases separated the two germline ends. This CDR3 comprises 13 residues. CDR1 is MDHEN, CDR2 SYDVKM, per germline. CDR3 protein: CASSTGMVYEQYF. The CDR3 DNA follows: TGTGCCAGCAGTACCGGGATGGTCTACGAGCAGTACTTC.

In nucleotides, the CDR3 is TGTGCCAGCAGCTTAGGATGGAACGGGAAGTACGAGCAGTACTTC. This gives the protein CASSLGWNGKYEQYF. This chain connects TRBV7-2 to TRBJ2-7; D might be TRBD2 (5 bases). Trimming cost V 1 base and J 4 bases, with 14 bases left between them. This CDR3 is built from 15 residues. The germline CDR1 and CDR2 sequences are SGHTA and FQGNSA.

The chain carries TRBV6-1 and TRBJ1-4, with a weak D call TRBD1 (6 bases). The germline V gene has CDR1 MNHNS and CDR2 SASEGT. There are 15 residues in the CDR3. The V gene lost 3 bases and the J gene lost 8 bases, with 16 bases spanning the gap. The CDR3 nucleotides are TGTGCCAGCAGTGAGGTAGGGGGGCCCGAGGAAAAACTGTTTTTT. Encoded protein: CASSEVGGPEEKLFF.

This clonotype was counted ten times or more. The chain links TRBV28 to TRBJ1-5; D is unclear. This CDR3 has 12 residues. Trimming pared 0 bases from V and 7 bases from J, leaving 4 bases between. In germline, CDR1 is MDHEN, CDR2 SYDVKM. The CDR3, as DNA: TGTGCCAGCAGTTTATGGGGGCAGCCCCAGCATTTT. It encodes CASSLWGQPQHF. The variable domain in full, with the rest retrieved from reference TRBV28 and TRBJ1-5, is DVKVTQSSRYLVKRTGEKVFLECVQDMDHENMFWYRQDPGLGLRLIYFSYDVKMKEKGDIPEGYSVSREKKERFSLILESASTNQTSMYLCASSLWGQPQHFGDGTRLSIL.

The table lists this clonotype with many counts. The genes are TRBV5-1 and TRBJ2-2; TRBD1 matches 8 bases. CDR1 is SGHRS and CDR2 is YFSETQ in the germline V gene. This CDR3 spans 16 amino acids. V trimming: 0 bases; J trimming: 2 bases; junction bases outside the gene matches: 3. The CDR3 region is CASSLVGQENTGELFF. The CDR3 DNA reads as TGCGCCAGCAGCTTGGTGGGACAGGAAAACACCGGGGAGCTGTTTTTT.

This clonotype was recorded only once. The CDR3 protein is CASSQDEGETQYF. CDR3 nucleotides: TGCGCCAGCAGCCAAGATGAGGGGGAGACCCAGTACTTC. The V and J genes are TRBV4-1 and TRBJ2-5; D may correspond to TRBD1 or TRBD2 (5 bases each). The germline V gene encodes CDR1 MGHRA and CDR2 YSYEKL. V was shortened by 0 bases and J by 5 bases, with 7 bases between the two germline ends. The CDR3 is 13 residues long.

Ten or more counts support this clonotype. The genes are TRBV20-1 and TRBJ2-2; unclear D gene. The CDR3 length is 13 residues. V lost 3 bases and J lost 6, with 11 bases in between. Germline CDR1 reads DFQATT; CDR2 reads SNEGSKA (reference sequence). DNA of the CDR3: TGCAGTGCTAGTGAGGCTAACTCCGGGGAGCTGTTTTTT. Residues: CSASEANSGELFF.

In this sample, this clonotype turned up many times. CDR3 sequence: CASRTILGGYNEQFF. The CDR3 bases are TGTGCCAGCAGAACAATCCTCGGGGGATACAATGAGCAGTTCTTC. The chain is built from TRBV28 and TRBJ2-1; the D gene is possibly TRBD2 (6 bases). CDR3 length: 15 residues. The germline V and J ends were trimmed by 6 bases and 4 bases, with 16 bases remaining between them. CDR1 and CDR2 from the germline V gene are MDHEN and SYDVKM.

In its sample, this clonotype was seen a few times. The V call is TRBV20-1, the J call TRBJ2-1; possibly TRBD1 or TRBD2 for D (5 bases each). The CDR3 runs 13 residues. The germline V and J ends were trimmed by 5 bases and 4 bases, with 12 bases remaining between them. CDR1 and CDR2 from the germline V gene are DFQATT and SNEGSKA (reference sequence). The CDR3 nucleotides read TGCAGTGCTCCGGGACCTATTTACAATGAGCAGTTCTTC. Translation: CSAPGPIYNEQFF.

At least ten counts were recorded for this clonotype. The chain couples TRBV7-2 to TRBJ2-3, with 13 positions matching TRBD2. Germline values: CDR1 SGHTA, CDR2 FQGNSA. The CDR3 consists of 17 residues. V was pared by 6 bases and J by 2 bases, with 8 bases of the junction left unmatched. CDR3 DNA sequence: TGTGCCAGCAGGTCGGGACTAGCGGGATGGGACACAGATACGCAGTATTTT. It specifies CASRSGLAGWDTDTQYF.

The J gene is TRBJ1-1, the V gene TRBV30; 11 nucleotides match TRBD1. The germline V gene has CDR1 GTSNPN and CDR2 SVGIG (reference sequence). CDR3 length equals 15 residues. Trimming cost V 2 bases and J 4 bases; bases outside gene matches: 6. The CDR3 sequence is CAWSSDRGLGTEAFF. The DNA for the CDR3 is TGTGCCTGGAGTTCGGACAGGGGGCTGGGCACTGAAGCTTTCTTT.

In its sample, this clonotype was seen many times. The CDR3 spells CASSFFQDQPQHF. CDR3 in DNA: TGTGCCAGCAGTTTTTTTCAGGATCAGCCCCAGCATTTT. The J gene is TRBJ1-5, the V gene TRBV12-3 or TRBV12-4; D not resolved. The CDR3 totals 13 residues. Trimming took off 3 bases at V and 5 bases at J, with 8 bases between the two ends.

The V call is TRBV15, the J call TRBJ2-5, with D possibly being TRBD1 or TRBD2 (5 bases each). Germline lookup yields CDR1 LNHNV and CDR2 YYDKDF (reference sequence). This CDR3 comprises 14 residues. Deletions cut 2 bases from V and 3 bases from J, with 10 bases between. The CDR3 DNA reads as TGTGCCACCAGCAGAACGGGACGGGAAGAGACCCAGTACTTC. This sequence encodes CATSRTGREETQYF.

This clonotype was seen a few times. The chain joins TRBV27 to TRBJ2-5, with 8 bases identical to TRBD1. Germline loops: CDR1 MNHEY, CDR2 SMNVEV (reference sequence). CDR3 length: 15 residues. V trimming: 3 bases; J trimming: 4 bases; junction bases outside the gene matches: 7. The CDR3 is CASSLGRTGRETQYF. The CDR3 DNA reads TGTGCCAGCAGTTTGGGCCGGACAGGGCGAGAGACCCAGTACTTC.

In its sample, this clonotype was seen many times. V is TRBV9 and J is TRBJ1-1; D may be TRBD1 (5 bases). The germline V gene encodes CDR1 SGDLS and CDR2 YYNGEE. This CDR3 has 13 residues. V dropped 9 bases and J dropped 1 base, with 13 bases sitting between them. The CDR3 region is CATASDTNTEAFF. CDR3 bases: TGTGCCACCGCTTCGGACACGAACACTGAAGCTTTCTTT.

The rearrangement uses TRBV3-1 and TRBJ2-2, with D tentatively TRBD2 (6 bases). CDR1 LGHDT and CDR2 YNNKEL come from the germline V gene (reference sequence). Trimming took 5 bases from V and 6 from J, leaving 19 bases between them. The CDR3 consists of 16 residues. CDR3 amino acids: CASSYHGPGGPGELFF. CDR3 coding DNA: TGTGCCAGCAGCTACCACGGGCCCGGAGGGCCCGGGGAGCTGTTTTTT.

This clonotype was observed many times. The chain links TRBV3-1 to TRBJ1-3; 10 bases align to TRBD1. The germline V gene encodes CDR1 LGHDT and CDR2 YNNKEL (reference sequence). V lost 10 bases to trimming and J lost 2 bases; unmatched junction nucleotides: 5. This CDR3 spans 14 amino acids. The CDR3 loop is CATVGTGAGNTIYF. CDR3 nucleotides: TGTGCCACGGTGGGGACAGGGGCTGGAAACACCATATATTTT.

The chain carries TRBV14 and TRBJ2-7; TRBD2 might be the D (5 bases). CDR1 and CDR2 (germline): SGHDN, FVKESK. This CDR3 comprises 14 residues. Trimming pared 4 bases from V and 0 bases from J, leaving 10 bases between. The CDR3: CASSRMGSSYEQYF. In nucleotides, the CDR3 is TGTGCCAGCAGCCGCATGGGGAGCTCCTACGAGCAGTACTTC.